The 2 T cell receptor beta chains below all came from one sample that was sequenced in a study of blood T cell repertoires in COVID-19. Generated by immunoSEQ multiplex PCR, the TCRdb table keeps only in-frame clones and is missing some. Among some 240,000 clones listed, around four fifths were seen once. Sequencing was performed on peripheral blood. Every receptor here comes from a woman aged 60-75 years with active or convalescent COVID-19.

Notes on this clone: An end of the junction differs from the germline gene, which may be a read error. DNA for the CDR3: TGTGCCAGCAGACCCGAGGACAGGCTAGGGACCTTC. Translating it yields CASRPEDRLGTF. The rearrangement uses TRBV5-5 and TRBJ2-7; the match to TRBD1 covers 7 bases. The CDR3 is made up of 12 amino acids. Germline V lookup: CDR1 SGHKS, CDR2 YYEKEE (reference sequence).

The rearrangement joins TRBV27 to TRBJ1-2; 7 positions agree with TRBD1. Germline lookup yields CDR1 MNHEY and CDR2 SMNVEV (reference sequence). The CDR3 runs 13 residues. The V segment lost 5 bases and the J segment 4 bases; nucleotides outside the gene matches: 4. CDR3 protein: CASSDRVGYGYTF. The CDR3 DNA reads as TGTGCCAGCAGTGACAGGGTGGGCTATGGCTACACCTTC.